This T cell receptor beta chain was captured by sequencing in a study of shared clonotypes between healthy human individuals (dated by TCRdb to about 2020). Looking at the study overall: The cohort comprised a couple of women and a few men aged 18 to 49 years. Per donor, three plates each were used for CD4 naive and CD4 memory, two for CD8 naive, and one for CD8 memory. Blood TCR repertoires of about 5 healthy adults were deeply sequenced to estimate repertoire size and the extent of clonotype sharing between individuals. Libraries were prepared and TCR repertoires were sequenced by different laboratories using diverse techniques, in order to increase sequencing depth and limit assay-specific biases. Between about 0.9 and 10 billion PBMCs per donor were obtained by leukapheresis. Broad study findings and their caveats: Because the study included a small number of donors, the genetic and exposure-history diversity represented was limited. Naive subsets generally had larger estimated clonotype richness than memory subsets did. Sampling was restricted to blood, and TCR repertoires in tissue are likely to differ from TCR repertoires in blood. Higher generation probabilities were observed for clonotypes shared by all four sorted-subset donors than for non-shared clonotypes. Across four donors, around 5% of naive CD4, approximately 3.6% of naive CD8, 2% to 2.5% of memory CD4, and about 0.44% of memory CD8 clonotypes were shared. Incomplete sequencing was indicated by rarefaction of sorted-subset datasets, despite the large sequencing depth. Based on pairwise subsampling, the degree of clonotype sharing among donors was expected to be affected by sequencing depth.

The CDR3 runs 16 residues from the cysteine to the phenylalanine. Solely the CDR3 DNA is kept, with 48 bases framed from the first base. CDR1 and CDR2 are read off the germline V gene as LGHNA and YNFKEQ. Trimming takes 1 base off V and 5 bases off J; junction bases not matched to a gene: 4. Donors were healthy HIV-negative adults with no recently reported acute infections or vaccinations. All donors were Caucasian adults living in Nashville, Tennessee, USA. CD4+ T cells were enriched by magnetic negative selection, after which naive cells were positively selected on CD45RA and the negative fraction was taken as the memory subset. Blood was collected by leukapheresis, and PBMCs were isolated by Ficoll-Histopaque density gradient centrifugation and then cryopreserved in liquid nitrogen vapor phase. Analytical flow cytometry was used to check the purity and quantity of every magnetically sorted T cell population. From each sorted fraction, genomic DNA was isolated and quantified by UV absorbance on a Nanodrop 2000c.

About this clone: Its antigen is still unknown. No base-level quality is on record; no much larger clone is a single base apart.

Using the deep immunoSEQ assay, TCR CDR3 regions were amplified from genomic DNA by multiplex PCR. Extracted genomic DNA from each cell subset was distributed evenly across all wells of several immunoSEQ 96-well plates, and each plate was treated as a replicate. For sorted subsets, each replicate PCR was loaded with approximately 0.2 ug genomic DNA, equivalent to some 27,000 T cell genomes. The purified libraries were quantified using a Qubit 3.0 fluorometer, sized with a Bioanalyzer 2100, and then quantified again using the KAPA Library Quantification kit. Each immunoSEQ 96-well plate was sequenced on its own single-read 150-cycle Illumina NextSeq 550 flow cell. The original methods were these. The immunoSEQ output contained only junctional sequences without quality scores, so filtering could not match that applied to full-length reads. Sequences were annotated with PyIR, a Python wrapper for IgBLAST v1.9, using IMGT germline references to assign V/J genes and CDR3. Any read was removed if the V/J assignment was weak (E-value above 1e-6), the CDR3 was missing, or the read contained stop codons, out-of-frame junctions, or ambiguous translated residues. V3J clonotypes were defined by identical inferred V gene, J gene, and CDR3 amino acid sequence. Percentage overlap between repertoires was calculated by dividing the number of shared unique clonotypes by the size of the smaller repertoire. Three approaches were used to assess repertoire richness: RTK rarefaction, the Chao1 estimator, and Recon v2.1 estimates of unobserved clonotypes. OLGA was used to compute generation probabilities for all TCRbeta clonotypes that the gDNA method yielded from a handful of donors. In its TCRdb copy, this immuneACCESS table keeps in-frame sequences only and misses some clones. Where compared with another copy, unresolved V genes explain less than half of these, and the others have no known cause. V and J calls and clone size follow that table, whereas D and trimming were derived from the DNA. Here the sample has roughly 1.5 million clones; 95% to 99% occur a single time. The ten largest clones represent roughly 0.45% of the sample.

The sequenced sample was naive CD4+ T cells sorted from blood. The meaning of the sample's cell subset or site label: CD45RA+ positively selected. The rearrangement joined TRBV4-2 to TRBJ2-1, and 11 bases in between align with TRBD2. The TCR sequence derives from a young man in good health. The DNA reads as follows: TGTGCCAGCAGCCAAGGGACTAGCGGGTCCCACAATGAGCAGTTCTTC. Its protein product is CASSQGTSGSHNEQFF.